Listed here are 31 T cell receptor beta chains from one sample, sequenced in a study of OX40 agonist ivuxolimab in advanced cancers. TCRdb's table, derived via immunoSEQ multiplex PCR, lists solely in-frame clones and lacks some. The data contain around 80,000 clones, 85% of them singletons. The input for sequencing was CD4+ or CD8+ T cells sorted from blood, taken in a trial of the OX40 agonist ivuxolimab. Source of these receptors: an adult with an advanced solid tumor such as melanoma, head and neck, liver or kidney cancer.

This chain connects TRBV6-6 to TRBJ1-2; possibly TRBD1 for D (5 bases). In germline, CDR1 is MNHNY, CDR2 SVGAGI (reference sequence). V lost 5 bases, J lost 0 bases, and 10 bases lay in between. This CDR3 region has 14 residues. The CDR3 nucleotides are TGTGCCAGCAGTCATGGGGGGACTAACTATGGCTACACCTTC. The encoded protein is CASSHGGTNYGYTF.

The rearrangement joins TRBV7-9 to TRBJ1-6, with a tentative D call TRBD1 (5 bases). CDR3 length equals 16 residues. Trimming stripped 1 base from V and 2 bases from J, with 9 bases between. In germline, CDR1 is SEHNR, CDR2 FQNEAQ (reference sequence). The CDR3 DNA sequence: TGTGCCAGCAGCTTAGTGGGGGACCCCTATAATTCACCCCTCCACTTT. This gives the protein CASSLVGDPYNSPLHF.

This clone appeared a few times. The chain uses TRBV2 and TRBJ2-3; the match to TRBD2 covers 7 bases. The CDR3 covers 14 residues. V lost 4 bases and J lost 5; bases outside the gene matches: 6. CDR1 and CDR2 (germline): SNHLY, FYNNEI. This CDR3 is CASSASGVRDTQYF. The DNA for the CDR3 is TGTGCCAGCAGTGCGAGCGGGGTGAGAGATACGCAGTATTTT.

V gene TRBV30 combines with J gene TRBJ1-2, with TRBD1 identical over 10 bases. The J segment lost 2 bases and the V segment lost 4 bases, leaving 1 base of the junction unmatched. The CDR3 length is 13 residues. Per germline, CDR1 GTSNPN and CDR2 SVGIG (reference sequence). CDR3 protein: CAWKTGGNYGYTF. Written as DNA, the CDR3 is TGTGCCTGGAAGACAGGGGGCAACTATGGCTACACCTTC.

The chain combines TRBV7-9 with TRBJ2-3; 7 positions match TRBD2. This CDR3 contains 15 residues. CDR1 SEHNR and CDR2 FQNEAQ come from the germline V gene (reference sequence). V gave up 5 bases and J gave up 2 bases; unmatched junction bases: 7. CDR3 in amino acids: CASSIIGGSTDTQYF. The CDR3 bases are TGTGCCAGCAGCATAATCGGGGGGTCCACAGATACGCAGTATTTT.

The chain employs TRBV11-3 and TRBJ2-5; possible D gene TRBD2, 5 bases. Germline V lookup: CDR1 SGHNT, CDR2 YENEEA. The CDR3 has 12 residues. The germline V and J ends were trimmed by 6 bases and 5 bases, with 10 bases remaining between them. For the CDR3, the DNA is TGTGCCAGCAGTTCCCAGCGGGAGACCCAGTACTTC. This encodes CASSSQRETQYF.

The gene calls are TRBV5-1 and TRBJ1-1, with 7 bases fitting TRBD1. This CDR3 has 12 residues. Germline loops: CDR1 SGHRS, CDR2 YFSETQ. The junction had 8 bases not matched to a gene; V was cut back by 4 bases and J by 11 bases. The CDR3 DNA follows: TGCGCCAGCAGCCGACAGGGAGAGGAGGCTTTCTTT. Its translation is CASSRQGEEAFF.

The chain couples TRBV5-5 to TRBJ2-5, with 13 bases fitting TRBD2. Germline V CDR1 and CDR2: SGHKS, YYEKEE (reference sequence). Trimming took 4 bases from V and 5 from J; bases not matched to a gene: 8. The CDR3 sequence is 16 residues long. The DNA of the CDR3 is TGTGCCAGCAGCCAACTAGCGGGAGGGCCTGGGGAGACCCAGTACTTC. Translation gives CASSQLAGGPGETQYF.

The chain combines TRBV19 with TRBJ1-2, with 7 nucleotides matching TRBD1. V shed 5 bases, J shed 8 bases, and the junction held 8 bases outside the gene matches. Germline-derived CDR1 and CDR2 are LNHDA and SQIVND (reference sequence). The CDR3 is 13 residues long. The CDR3 nucleotides are TGTGCCAGTAGTTCAGAGAGGGGGCCCGGCTACACCTTC. Its protein product is CASSSERGPGYTF. Variable domain in full (rest from reference TRBV19 and TRBJ1-2): DGGITQSPKYLFRKEGQNVTLSCEQNLNHDAMYWYRQDPGQGLRLIYYSQIVNDFQKGDIAEGYSVSREKKESFPLTVTSAQKNPTAFYLCASSSERGPGYTFGSGTRLTVV.

The V and J genes are TRBV20-1 and TRBJ1-3; D is undetermined. V lost 4 bases, J lost 4 bases, and 5 bases lay in between. The CDR3 has 11 amino acids. Germline CDR1 reads DFQATT; CDR2 reads SNEGSKA (reference sequence). This CDR3 reads CSATQGNTIYF. The CDR3 region has the DNA TGCAGTGCTACACAGGGAAACACCATATATTTT.

The V gene is TRBV5-6, the J gene TRBJ1-1, with TRBD1 identical over 7 bases. There are 13 residues in the CDR3. Germline V lookup: CDR1 SGHDT, CDR2 YYEEEE. The V segment lost 4 bases and the J segment 11 bases; nucleotides outside the gene matches: 11. CDR3 residues: CASSDTGVGEAFF. The CDR3 DNA reads TGTGCCAGCAGCGACACAGGGGTGGGGGAGGCTTTCTTT.

The chain couples TRBV4-2 to TRBJ2-1, with D possibly being TRBD2 (6 bases). CDR1 and CDR2 (germline): LGHNA, YNFKEQ. This CDR3 contains 15 residues. The germline V and J ends were trimmed by 4 bases and 6 bases, with 16 bases remaining between them. CDR3 coding DNA: TGTGCCAGCAGCCGCGGGACGCTCGACGGCAATGAGCAGTTCTTC. Translating it yields CASSRGTLDGNEQFF.

Only a few counts were recorded for this clone. This chain joins TRBV7-2 and TRBJ1-1; D remains unclear. The CDR3 consists of 13 residues. V lost 3 bases, J lost 1 base, and 6 bases lay in between. CDR1 and CDR2 (germline): SGHTA, FQGNSA. In DNA form, the CDR3 reads TGTGCCAGCAGCTTCCGGGCGAACACTGAAGCTTTCTTT. Translated, it gives CASSFRANTEAFF.

V usage is TRBV19 and J usage is TRBJ1-2, with a possible D match to TRBD1 (5 bases). With 4 bases removed from V and 0 bases from J, the gap between germline ends came to 12 bases. Germline V lookup: CDR1 LNHDA, CDR2 SQIVND (reference sequence). The CDR3 has 15 amino acids. CDR3 residues: CASSRAGTANYGYTF. As DNA, the CDR3 is TGTGCCAGTAGTAGGGCGGGGACCGCTAACTATGGCTACACCTTC.

This clone was counted once. This chain joins TRBV5-1 and TRBJ1-4; no reliable D call. CDR1 and CDR2 (germline): SGHRS, YFSETQ. The CDR3 loop spans 15 amino acids. Trimming removed 0 bases from V and 8 bases from J, with 14 bases in between. CDR3 sequence reads: CASSLGDQSTEKLFF. CDR3 in DNA: TGCGCCAGCAGCTTGGGAGACCAATCAACAGAAAAACTGTTTTTT.

In its sample, this clone was seen once. V gene TRBV5-6 combines with J gene TRBJ2-2; D unclear. With 4 bases removed from V and 3 bases from J, the gap between germline ends came to 16 bases. Germline V lookup: CDR1 SGHDT, CDR2 YYEEEE. This CDR3 has 16 amino acids. The chain's CDR3 is CASSLGLVGDTGELFF. The CDR3 DNA sequence: TGTGCCAGCAGCCTCGGGCTAGTTGGGGACACCGGGGAGCTGTTTTTT.

The rearrangement uses TRBV19 and TRBJ2-7; 8 nucleotides agree with TRBD1. CDR1 LNHDA and CDR2 SQIVND come from the germline V gene (reference sequence). The J segment lost 6 bases and the V segment lost 4 bases, leaving 8 bases of the junction unmatched. The CDR3 is 14 amino acids. The CDR3: CASSKQGATAEQYF. The CDR3 DNA is TGTGCCAGTAGTAAGCAGGGGGCGACCGCCGAGCAGTACTTC.

This clone was recorded once. The V gene is TRBV7-2, the J gene TRBJ2-2, with D possibly TRBD2 on 7 matching bases. The V gene lost 1 base and the J gene lost 6 bases, with 24 bases spanning the gap. There are 19 residues in the CDR3. Germline CDR1 SGHTA, CDR2 FQGNSA. The CDR3 protein is CASSLVGAGGPQSAGELFF. For the CDR3, the DNA is TGTGCCAGCAGCTTAGTCGGCGCCGGGGGGCCCCAGTCTGCCGGGGAGCTGTTTTTT. Variable domain in full (rest from reference TRBV7-2 and TRBJ2-2): GAGVSQSPSNKVTEKGKDVELRCDPISGHTALYWYRQSLGQGLEFLIYFQGNSAPDKSGLPSDRFSAERTGGSVSTLTIQRTQQEDSAVYLCASSLVGAGGPQSAGELFFGEGSRLTVL.

V and J are TRBV9 and TRBJ1-4; TRBD1 agrees at 7 bases. CDR1 SGDLS and CDR2 YYNGEE come from the germline V gene. The V segment lost 0 bases and the J segment 5 bases; nucleotides outside the gene matches: 4. This CDR3 comprises 15 residues. DNA for the CDR3: TGTGCCAGCAGCGTAGGGACAGGTTGGAATGAAAAACTGTTTTTT. The encoded protein is CASSVGTGWNEKLFF.

The V call is TRBV19, the J call TRBJ1-5, with unresolved D. The germline CDR1 and CDR2 sequences are LNHDA and SQIVND (reference sequence). V was clipped by 5 bases and J by 0 bases, with 17 bases between them. The CDR3 consists of 17 residues. Here the CDR3 reads CASSSSQWRISNQPQHF. The CDR3 region has the DNA TGTGCCAGTAGTTCGAGTCAATGGCGGATTAGCAATCAGCCCCAGCATTTT.

CDR3 in amino acids: CASSREGGTEAFF. CDR3 in DNA: TGTGCCAGCAGCAGGGAGGGAGGAACTGAAGCTTTCTTT. The chain couples TRBV6-6 to TRBJ1-1; TRBD1 might be the D (5 bases). V was cut by 6 bases and J by 5 bases, with 13 bases left in between. The CDR3 consists of 13 residues. CDR1 and CDR2 (germline): MNHNY, SVGAGI (reference sequence).

J is TRBJ1-1 and V is TRBV12-5; no clear D gene. CDR3 length: 13 residues. The ends were cut back, 2 bases at V and 3 bases at J, with 7 bases in the middle. Germline-derived CDR1 and CDR2 are LGHNT and FRNRAP. The CDR3 loop reads CASGLSPDTEAFF. The CDR3 nucleotides read TGTGCTAGTGGTTTGTCCCCGGACACTGAAGCTTTCTTT.

The chain employs TRBV11-2 and TRBJ1-4; TRBD1 is a possible D gene (5 bases). The CDR3 is made up of 13 amino acids. V was trimmed by 5 bases and J by 8 bases, leaving 12 bases between them. Germline CDR1 SGHAT, CDR2 FQNNGV. CDR3 sequence: CASSVGEGEKLFF. DNA for the CDR3: TGTGCCAGCAGCGTGGGAGAGGGGGAAAAACTGTTTTTT.

The chain carries TRBV6-6 and TRBJ1-6; TRBD1 agrees at 10 bases. This CDR3 spans 16 amino acids. V lost 3 bases, J lost 9 bases, and 8 bases stayed unmatched. Germline V CDR1 and CDR2: MNHNY, SVGAGI (reference sequence). CDR3 sequence (DNA): TGTGCCAGCAGTTATTTACCGGGACAGGGGAGTTCACCCCTCCACTTT. This sequence encodes CASSYLPGQGSSPLHF.

The chain joins TRBV6-5 to TRBJ2-5; D call uncertain. The length of the CDR3 is 15 residues. The V gene's germline CDR1 is MNHEY and CDR2 SVGAGI. The ends were cut back, 8 bases at V and 1 base at J, with 17 bases in the middle. CDR3 sequence (DNA): TGTGCCAGCGGGAAAAAGGCAGGTCTCCAAGAGACCCAGTACTTC. Its protein product is CASGKKAGLQETQYF.

The CDR3 is CASSPGTALHEKLFF. CDR3 sequence (DNA): TGTGCCAGCTCACCCGGGACAGCACTCCATGAAAAACTGTTTTTT. The gene calls are TRBV18 and TRBJ1-4; 7 bases match TRBD1. V gave up 3 bases and J gave up 6 bases; unmatched junction bases: 7. The CDR3 has 15 amino acids. From germline, CDR1 is KGHSH and CDR2 LQKENI.

This chain uses TRBV25-1 with TRBJ1-4; D gene unclear. V dropped 1 base and J dropped 2 bases, with 11 bases sitting between them. The CDR3 loop spans 16 amino acids. Germline V gene sequence: CDR1 MGHDK, CDR2 SYGVNS. The CDR3 loop reads CASSEFGGATNEKLFF. For the CDR3, the DNA is TGTGCCAGCAGTGAATTTGGAGGCGCGACTAATGAAAAACTGTTTTTT.

The rearrangement links TRBV18 to TRBJ1-1; 7 bases agree with TRBD1. Germline values: CDR1 KGHSH, CDR2 LQKENI. V trimming: 3 bases; J trimming: 1 base; junction bases outside the gene matches: 8. This CDR3 has 16 amino acids. CDR3 DNA sequence: TGTGCCAGCTCACCGAGGACCGGGACAGCGAACACTGAAGCTTTCTTT. This sequence encodes CASSPRTGTANTEAFF.

The chain links TRBV7-2 to TRBJ1-6, with TRBD1 as a possible D gene (5 bases). Deletions cut 1 base from V and 11 bases from J, with 15 bases between. CDR3 length equals 15 residues. Germline V gives CDR1 SGHTA, CDR2 FQGNSA. Written as DNA, the CDR3 is TGTGCCAGCAGCTTAGAGGGGCAGGGTAGTCCACCCCTCCACTTT. Its translation is CASSLEGQGSPPLHF.

As to this clone: The missing conserved phenylalanine or tryptophan at the end of this CDR3 makes a read error likely. This chain joins TRBV6-1 and TRBJ2-7, with a possible D match to TRBD2 (5 bases). The V and J ends lost 7 bases and 0 bases respectively, with 10 bases between them. This CDR3 spans 13 amino acids. Germline V CDR1 and CDR2: MNHNS, SASEGT. CDR3 nucleotide sequence: TGTGCCAGCAAGACGGGGAACTCCTACGAGCAGTACCTC. Amino acid sequence: CASKTGNSYEQYL.

This chain joins TRBV25-1 and TRBJ2-3, with D perhaps TRBD2 (5 bases). The germline V gene has CDR1 MGHDK and CDR2 SYGVNS. The CDR3 has 13 residues. V lost 11 bases, J lost 2 bases, and 14 bases lay in between. CDR3 sequence: CAASDSYTDTQYF. The CDR3 DNA is TGTGCCGCGTCGGACTCTTACACAGATACGCAGTATTTT. Supplemented by reference TRBV25-1 and TRBJ2-3, the full variable domain reads EADIYQTPRYLVIGTGKKITLECSQTMGHDKMYWYQQDPGMELHLIHYSYGVNSTEKGDLSSESTVSRIRTEHFPLTLESARPSHTSQYLCAASDSYTDTQYFGPGTRLTVL.